The clone carrying this T cell receptor (delta chain) is categorized as medium-sized (0.01 to 0.1%). The V gene lost 0 bases and the J gene lost 0 bases, with 11 bases spanning the gap. Germline assignment: CDR1 TSWWSYY and CDR2 QGS. The CDR3 is made up of 16 amino acids. The source of the sample is a study of gamma-delta T cells after stem cell transplantation. TCRdb fed the RT-PCR reads to CATT. The table lists some 2,500 delta-chain clones, about 17% of them singletons. Sequenced sample: gamma-delta T cells. The chain employs TRDV1 and TRDJ1; D gene unclear. This clonotype originated in a human donor. It is not recorded whose cells these are; they may come from a transplant donor. CDR3 sequence (DNA): TGTGCTCTTGGGGAACTCACACCGAGGGACACCGATAAACTCATCTTT. Protein sequence: CALGELTPRDTDKLIF.